A selection of T cell receptor beta chains follows, all from one sample in a study of blood T cell repertoires in COVID-19. Generated by immunoSEQ multiplex PCR, the TCRdb table keeps only in-frame clones and is missing some. The table has a few hundred thousand clones, approximately 91% seen once; the top ten hold 1.2% to 1.5%. The source material was PBMCs or T cells enriched from blood (not recorded which). The receptor set was obtained from a woman between 18 and 29 years old who had been exposed to COVID-19. Each CDR3 is given with its conserved first and last residue.

>TRBV18|12|TRBJ1-4
CASSPSDEKLFF
>TRBV7-8|20|TRBJ2-3
CASSGGTAGGRRTSTDTQYF
>TRBV5-1|17|TRBJ2-5
CASSSSRTSGTQETQYF
>TRBV4-1|14|TRBJ2-7
CASSPWTGGLEQYF
>TRBV3-1/TRBV3-2|14|TRBJ1-2
CASSPPDRGYGYTF
>TRBV9|17|TRBJ2-1
CASSVGGSGTAYNEQFF
>TRBV4-2|15|TRBJ2-1
CASSPGTSGFYEQFF
>TRBV9|15|TRBJ2-5
CASSPLAGPQETQYF
>TRBV3-1/TRBV3-2|15|TRBJ2-5
CASSQGLASVETQYF
>TRBV10-1|14|TRBJ2-7
CASSFSDRESEQYF
>TRBV23-1|15|TRBJ1-2
CASSPTGPRGYGYTF
>TRBV6-5|11|TRBJ1-1
CASIQDTEAFF
>TRBV28|19|TRBJ2-4
CASSSGGGARHLAKNIQYF
>TRBV27|13|TRBJ1-6
CASRTGYNSPLHF
>TRBV6-5|12|TRBJ1-5
CASSHRNQPQHF
>TRBV7-2|16|TRBJ2-1
CASSLGPSGGANEQFF
>TRBV2|13|TRBJ1-1
CASSDRVGTEAFF
>TRBV27|16|TRBJ2-3
CASSDLAGGSTDTQYF
>TRBV18|14|TRBJ2-7
CASSQGQQIYEQYF
>TRBV6-2/TRBV6-3|17|TRBJ1-2
CASSPAGTGDWDYGYTF
>TRBV5-5|15|TRBJ2-7
CASSPTSGTSHEQYF
>TRBV28|18|TRBJ2-3
CASSLWQGGGGGTDTQYF
>TRBV12-3/TRBV12-4|13|TRBJ2-2
CASSSRNTGELFF
>TRBV2|13|TRBJ2-1
CASRARDRDEQFF
>TRBV7-2|16|TRBJ2-7
CASSRGTSGRVPEQYF
>TRBV6-5|13|TRBJ1-2
CASSYSGDYGYTF
>TRBV6-5|13|TRBJ1-2
CASSYSTGSGYTF
>TRBV7-9|15|TRBJ1-3
CASRPGMGSGNTIYF
>TRBV2|13|TRBJ2-7
CASSEGLNYEQYF
>TRBV6-5|15|TRBJ1-6
CASSYGTGFNSPLHF
>TRBV4-3|20|TRBJ1-4
CASSQDVLGQGLAIGEKLFF
>TRBV2|17|TRBJ2-3
CASTGTGTSFKADTQYF
>TRBV6-2/TRBV6-3|13|TRBJ2-1
CASSPDNYNEQFF
>TRBV27|14|TRBJ2-2
CASRRAGNTGELFF
>TRBV29-1|12|TRBJ2-7
CSVGGIGYEQYF
>TRBV5-1|14|TRBJ2-1
CASSLGHTYNEQFF
>TRBV11-1|14|TRBJ1-6
CASSFPGQGSPLHF
>TRBV7-7|16|TRBJ2-5
CASSWGQASSRETQYF
>TRBV5-1|14|TRBJ2-7
CASSFRTSEYEQYF
>TRBV9|14|TRBJ1-2
CASSPGQQNYGYTF
>TRBV28|14|TRBJ1-5
CASSPHRGNQPQHF
>TRBV6-2/TRBV6-3|16|TRBJ1-2
CASSYEEMRANYGYTF
>TRBV7-9|13|TRBJ2-7
CASTSDRALGQYF
>TRBV19|14|TRBJ1-6
CASSPTDYNSPLHF